The rows below give T cell receptor beta chains drawn from one sample of a study of cytomegalovirus exposure and HLA in healthy donors. TCRdb's table, derived via immunoSEQ multiplex PCR, lists solely in-frame clones and lacks some. The data show 150,000 to 170,000 clones, 75% seen once. Sample: PBMCs. These receptors originate from a man younger than 30 in good health and CMV-seronegative. Each CDR3 is given without its conserved first and last residue. The order of the fields is D gene, J gene, CDR3 length, V gene, CDR3 protein. D genes are given only for firm matches.

d_gene: -
j_gene: TRBJ1-5
len: 14
v_gene: TRBV5-5
CDR3aa: ASSPRGGEGNQPQH

d_gene: -
j_gene: TRBJ1-4
len: 15
v_gene: TRBV21-1
CDR3aa: ASSPGPTQGAREKLF

d_gene: TRBD2
j_gene: TRBJ2-5
len: 13
v_gene: TRBV4-3
CDR3aa: ASSQSTSAKETQY

d_gene: -
j_gene: TRBJ1-1
len: 10
v_gene: TRBV19
CDR3aa: ASSKDSRTAF

d_gene: TRBD1
j_gene: TRBJ2-2
len: 13
v_gene: TRBV9
CDR3aa: ASNVQGVNTGELF

d_gene: -
j_gene: TRBJ1-1
len: 12
v_gene: TRBV23-1
CDR3aa: ASGGEGMNTEAF

d_gene: TRBD1
j_gene: TRBJ2-3
len: 14
v_gene: TRBV25-1
CDR3aa: ASSDLRGSIGDTQY

d_gene: TRBD2
j_gene: TRBJ2-2
len: 13
v_gene: TRBV5-4
CDR3aa: ASSWTSVGTGELF

d_gene: -
j_gene: TRBJ2-7
len: 14
v_gene: TRBV18
CDR3aa: ASSRNLLGVDYEQY

d_gene: TRBD2
j_gene: TRBJ2-5
len: 16
v_gene: TRBV4-3
CDR3aa: ASSQVYGGLAGKIAQY

d_gene: -
j_gene: TRBJ1-1
len: 12
v_gene: TRBV7-8
CDR3aa: ASSVGHQSTEAF

d_gene: -
j_gene: TRBJ1-4
len: 12
v_gene: TRBV4-3
CDR3aa: ASSPPDTPGKLF

d_gene: TRBD2
j_gene: TRBJ2-1
len: 11
v_gene: TRBV5-4
CDR3aa: ASNLAGDRGQF

d_gene: TRBD1
j_gene: TRBJ2-3
len: 13
v_gene: TRBV12-5
CDR3aa: ASGPSGQGPDTQY

d_gene: -
j_gene: TRBJ2-1
len: 11
v_gene: TRBV29-1
CDR3aa: SAVTSGYNEQF

d_gene: -
j_gene: TRBJ2-5
len: 11
v_gene: TRBV28
CDR3aa: ASSLARGETQY

d_gene: -
j_gene: TRBJ2-5
len: 11
v_gene: TRBV7-2
CDR3aa: ASSLRREETQY

d_gene: -
j_gene: TRBJ2-7
len: 12
v_gene: TRBV6-5
CDR3aa: ASSRQANSYEQY

d_gene: -
j_gene: TRBJ2-3
len: 9
v_gene: TRBV30
CDR3aa: AWSSTDTQY

d_gene: -
j_gene: TRBJ2-4
len: 16
v_gene: TRBV5-6
CDR3aa: ASSVEGGGEAPGNIQY

d_gene: TRBD2
j_gene: TRBJ2-7
len: 13
v_gene: TRBV6-5
CDR3aa: ASSYRGRAVDEQY

d_gene: TRBD1
j_gene: TRBJ1-5
len: 14
v_gene: TRBV4-1
CDR3aa: ASSQVPSDRGQPQH

d_gene: -
j_gene: TRBJ2-1
len: 14
v_gene: TRBV14
CDR3aa: ASSLASPAGPRELF

d_gene: TRBD2
j_gene: TRBJ2-5
len: 13
v_gene: TRBV7-2
CDR3aa: ASSLGAGVIETQY

d_gene: TRBD1
j_gene: TRBJ2-5
len: 10
v_gene: TRBV6-5
CDR3aa: ASSPQGIAQY

d_gene: TRBD2
j_gene: TRBJ2-3
len: 10
v_gene: TRBV19
CDR3aa: ARQREVDTQY

d_gene: TRBD1
j_gene: TRBJ2-5
len: 12
v_gene: TRBV7-9
CDR3aa: ASSFGQGQETQY

d_gene: -
j_gene: TRBJ2-1
len: 14
v_gene: TRBV7-6
CDR3aa: ASSSTGYGGSNEQF

d_gene: -
j_gene: TRBJ2-7
len: 12
v_gene: TRBV7-9
CDR3aa: ASSLQGSSYEQY

d_gene: TRBD2
j_gene: TRBJ2-7
len: 12
v_gene: TRBV5-6
CDR3aa: ASSEGLADYEQY

d_gene: -
j_gene: TRBJ2-1
len: 12
v_gene: TRBV19
CDR3aa: ASRMVPQERRQF

d_gene: TRBD2
j_gene: TRBJ2-3
len: 12
v_gene: TRBV29-1
CDR3aa: SVEEGLNTDTQY

d_gene: TRBD1
j_gene: TRBJ1-5
len: 12
v_gene: TRBV18
CDR3aa: ASSPGQDLRPQH

d_gene: TRBD1
j_gene: TRBJ2-3
len: 10
v_gene: TRBV30
CDR3aa: ARTGGADTQY

d_gene: TRBD1
j_gene: TRBJ2-5
len: 11
v_gene: TRBV19
CDR3aa: ASSIQGAETQY

d_gene: -
j_gene: TRBJ2-6
len: 14
v_gene: TRBV7-9
CDR3aa: ASSSHAGSGANVLT

d_gene: TRBD1
j_gene: TRBJ1-5
len: 13
v_gene: TRBV28
CDR3aa: ASSPPTGVNQPQH